The 3 T cell receptor beta chains below come from one sample, sequenced in a study of identical twins. TCRdb analysed the 5' RACE reads with MiXCR anew, one entry per CDR3 protein. The table lists some 1,700,000 distinct CDR3 sequences, roughly 35% of them singletons. Sequencing used cord blood. These receptors all come from a newborn girl in good health.

The chain recombines TRBV4-2 with TRBJ2-4, with D uncertain. The CDR3 covers 14 residues. CDR1 is LGHNA, CDR2 YNFKEQ, per germline. V was shortened by 2 bases and J by 13 bases, with 18 bases between the two germline ends. The CDR3 loop is CASSQRSTYYKQYF. The DNA of the CDR3 is TGTGCCAGCAGCCAAAGGTCCACCTACTACAAGCAGTACTTC.

This clonotype came up a few times. The rearrangement links TRBV7-9 to TRBJ1-2, with 7 bases lining up with TRBD1. The CDR3 length is 14 residues. Germline V gives CDR1 SEHNR, CDR2 FQNEAQ (reference sequence). Trimming removed 5 bases from V and 5 bases from J; junction bases left unmatched: 8. The CDR3 bases are TGTGCCAGCAGCGCGACAGGGCTAACTTATGGCTACACCTTC. Amino acids: CASSATGLTYGYTF. The variable domain in full, completed from reference TRBV7-9 and TRBJ1-2, reads DTGVSQNPRHKITKRGQNVTFRCDPISEHNRLYWYRQTLGQGPEFLTYFQNEAQLEKSRLLSDRFSAERPKGSFSTLEIQRTEQGDSAMYLCASSATGLTYGYTFGSGTRLTVV.

This clonotype has just a few counts. DNA for the CDR3: TGTGCCAGCAGCTCGTTCGCGCTCACCGGAAACACCATATATTTT. As protein: CASSSFALTGNTIYF. V is TRBV7-9 and J is TRBJ1-3; no reliable D call. V lost 4 bases to trimming and J lost 4 bases, with 14 bases between them. CDR3 length equals 15 residues. Germline V gives CDR1 SEHNR, CDR2 FQNEAQ (reference sequence).